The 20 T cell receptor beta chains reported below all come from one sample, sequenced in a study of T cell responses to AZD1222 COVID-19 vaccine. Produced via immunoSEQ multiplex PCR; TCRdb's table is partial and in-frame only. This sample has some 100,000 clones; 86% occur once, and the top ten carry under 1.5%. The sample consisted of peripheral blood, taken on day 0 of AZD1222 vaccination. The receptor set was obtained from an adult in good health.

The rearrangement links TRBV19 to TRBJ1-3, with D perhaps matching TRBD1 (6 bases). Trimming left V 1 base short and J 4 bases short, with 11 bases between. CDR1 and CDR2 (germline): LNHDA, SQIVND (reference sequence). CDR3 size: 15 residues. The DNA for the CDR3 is TGTGCCAGTAGTATAGGCAGGGGCGGCGGAAACACCATATATTTT. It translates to CASSIGRGGGNTIYF.

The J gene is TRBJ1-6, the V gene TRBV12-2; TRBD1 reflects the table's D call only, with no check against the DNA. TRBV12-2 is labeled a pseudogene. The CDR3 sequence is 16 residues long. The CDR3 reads CASRLGGGLIHSPLHF. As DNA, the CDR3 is TGTGCAAGTCGCTTAGGAGGGGGTCTTATTCATTCACCCCTCCACTTT.

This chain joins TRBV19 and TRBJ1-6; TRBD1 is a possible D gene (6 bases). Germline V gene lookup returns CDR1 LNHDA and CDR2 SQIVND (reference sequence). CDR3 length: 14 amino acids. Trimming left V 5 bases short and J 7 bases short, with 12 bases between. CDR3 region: CASSGDTRNSPLHF. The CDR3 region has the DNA TGTGCCAGTAGTGGGGACACTAGGAATTCACCCCTCCACTTT.

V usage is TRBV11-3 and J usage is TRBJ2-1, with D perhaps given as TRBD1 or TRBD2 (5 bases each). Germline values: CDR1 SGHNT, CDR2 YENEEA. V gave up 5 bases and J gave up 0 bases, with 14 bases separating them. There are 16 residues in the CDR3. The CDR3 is CASSPRGTVSYNEQFF. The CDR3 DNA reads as TGTGCCAGCAGCCCAAGAGGGACCGTCTCCTACAATGAGCAGTTCTTC. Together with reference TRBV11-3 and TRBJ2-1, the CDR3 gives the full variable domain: EAGVVQSPRYKIIEKKQPVAFWCNPISGHNTLYWYLQNLGQGPELLIRYENEEAVDDSQLPKDRFSAERLKGVDSTLKIQPAELGDSAVYLCASSPRGTVSYNEQFFGPGTRLTVL.

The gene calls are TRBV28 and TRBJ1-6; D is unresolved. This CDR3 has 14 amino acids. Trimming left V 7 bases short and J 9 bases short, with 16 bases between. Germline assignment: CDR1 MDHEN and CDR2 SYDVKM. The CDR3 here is CASTLGGLGSPLHF. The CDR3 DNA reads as TGTGCCAGCACCCTAGGAGGTCTGGGTTCACCCCTCCACTTT.

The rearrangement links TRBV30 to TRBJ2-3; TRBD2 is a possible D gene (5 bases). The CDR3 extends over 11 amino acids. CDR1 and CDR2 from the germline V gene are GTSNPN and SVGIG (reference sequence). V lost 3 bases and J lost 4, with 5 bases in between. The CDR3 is CAWREADTQYF. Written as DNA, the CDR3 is TGTGCCTGGAGGGAGGCAGATACGCAGTATTTT.

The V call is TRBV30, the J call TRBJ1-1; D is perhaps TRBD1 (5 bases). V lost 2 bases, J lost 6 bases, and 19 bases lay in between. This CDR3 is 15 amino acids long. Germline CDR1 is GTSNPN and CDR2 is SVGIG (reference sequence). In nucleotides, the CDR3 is TGTGCCTGGAGTTCGCCCTGGGGAGTGGGGGCTGAAGCTTTCTTT. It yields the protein CAWSSPWGVGAEAFF.

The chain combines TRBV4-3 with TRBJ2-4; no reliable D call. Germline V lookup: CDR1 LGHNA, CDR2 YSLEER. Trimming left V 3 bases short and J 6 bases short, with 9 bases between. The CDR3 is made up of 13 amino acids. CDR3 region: CASSQGTLNIQYF. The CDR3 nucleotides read TGCGCCAGCAGCCAGGGTACTTTAAACATTCAGTACTTC.

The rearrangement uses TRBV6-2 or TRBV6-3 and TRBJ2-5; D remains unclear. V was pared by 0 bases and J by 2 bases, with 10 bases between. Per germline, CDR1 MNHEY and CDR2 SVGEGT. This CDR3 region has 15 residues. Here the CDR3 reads CASSYSGYSQETQYF. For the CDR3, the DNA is TGTGCCAGCAGTTACTCGGGTTACTCACAAGAGACCCAGTACTTC.

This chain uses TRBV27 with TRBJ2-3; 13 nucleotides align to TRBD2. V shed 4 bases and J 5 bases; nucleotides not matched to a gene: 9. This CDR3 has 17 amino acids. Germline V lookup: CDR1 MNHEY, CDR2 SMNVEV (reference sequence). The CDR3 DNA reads TGTGCCAGCAGTTCAACGGGACTAGCGGGAACTGGAGATACGCAGTATTTT. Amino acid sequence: CASSSTGLAGTGDTQYF.

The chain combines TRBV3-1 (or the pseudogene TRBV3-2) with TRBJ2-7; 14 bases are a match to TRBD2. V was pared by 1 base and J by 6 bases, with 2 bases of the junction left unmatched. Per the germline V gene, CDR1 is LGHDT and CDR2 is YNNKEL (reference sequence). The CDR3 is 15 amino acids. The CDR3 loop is CASSQVGTSGGEQYF. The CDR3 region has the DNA TGTGCCAGCAGCCAAGTCGGGACTAGCGGGGGCGAGCAGTACTTC.

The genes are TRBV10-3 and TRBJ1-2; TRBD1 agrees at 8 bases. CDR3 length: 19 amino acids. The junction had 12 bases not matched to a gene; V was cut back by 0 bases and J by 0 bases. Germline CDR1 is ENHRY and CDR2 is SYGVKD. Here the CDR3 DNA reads TGTGCCATCAGTGAGTCGACTGGGGGGACAGGCTATTCTAACTATGGCTACACCTTC. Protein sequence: CAISESTGGTGYSNYGYTF.

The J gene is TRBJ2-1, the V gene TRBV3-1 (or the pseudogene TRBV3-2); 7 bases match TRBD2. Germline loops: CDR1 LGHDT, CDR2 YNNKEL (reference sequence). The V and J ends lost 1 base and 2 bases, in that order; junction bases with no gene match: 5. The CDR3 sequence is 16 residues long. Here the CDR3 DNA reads TGTGCCAGCAGCCAAGCTCACGCGGGAGCCTACAATGAGCAGTTCTTC. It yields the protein CASSQAHAGAYNEQFF.

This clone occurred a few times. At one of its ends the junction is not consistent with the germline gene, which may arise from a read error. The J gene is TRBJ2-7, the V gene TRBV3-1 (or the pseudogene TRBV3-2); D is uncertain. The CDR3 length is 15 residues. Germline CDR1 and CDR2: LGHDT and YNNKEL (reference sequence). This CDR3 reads CASSQDYLLSSEQYF. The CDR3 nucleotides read TGTGCCAGCAGCCAAGATTATTTACTTTCCTCCGAGCAGTACTTC.

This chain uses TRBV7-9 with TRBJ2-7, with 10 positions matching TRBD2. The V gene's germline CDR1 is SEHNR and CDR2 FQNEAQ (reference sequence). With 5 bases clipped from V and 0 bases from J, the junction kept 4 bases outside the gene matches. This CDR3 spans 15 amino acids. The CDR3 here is CASSHTSGISYEQYF. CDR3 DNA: TGTGCCAGCAGCCATACTAGCGGGATCTCCTACGAGCAGTACTTC.

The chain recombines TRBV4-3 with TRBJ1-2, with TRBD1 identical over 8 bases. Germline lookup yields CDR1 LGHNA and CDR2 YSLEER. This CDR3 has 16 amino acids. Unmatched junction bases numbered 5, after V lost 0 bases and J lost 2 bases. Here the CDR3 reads CASSQERDRRNYGYTF. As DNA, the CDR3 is TGCGCCAGCAGCCAAGAGCGGGACAGGAGAAACTATGGCTACACCTTC.

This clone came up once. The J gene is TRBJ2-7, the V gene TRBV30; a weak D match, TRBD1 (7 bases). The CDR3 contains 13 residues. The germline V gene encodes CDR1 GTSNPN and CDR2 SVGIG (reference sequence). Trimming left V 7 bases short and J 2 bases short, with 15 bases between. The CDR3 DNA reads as TGTGCCTCCCAGGGGGGATCTCCCTACGAGCAGTACTTC. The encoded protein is CASQGGSPYEQYF.

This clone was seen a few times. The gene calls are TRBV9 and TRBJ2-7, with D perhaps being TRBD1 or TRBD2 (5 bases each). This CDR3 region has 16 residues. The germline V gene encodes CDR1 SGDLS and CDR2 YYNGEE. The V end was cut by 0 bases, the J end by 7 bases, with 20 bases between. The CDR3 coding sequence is TGTGCCAGCAGCGTAGTCCCGGGACGTCGCGTGTGTGAGCAGTACTTC. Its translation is CASSVVPGRRVCEQYF.

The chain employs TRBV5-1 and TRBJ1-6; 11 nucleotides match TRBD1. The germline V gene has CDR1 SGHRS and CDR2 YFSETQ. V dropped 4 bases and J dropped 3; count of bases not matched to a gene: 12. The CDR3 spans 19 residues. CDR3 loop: CASSPAGTGGFGYNSPLHF. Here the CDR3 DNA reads TGCGCCAGCAGCCCAGCTGGGACAGGGGGTTTCGGCTATAATTCACCCCTCCACTTT.

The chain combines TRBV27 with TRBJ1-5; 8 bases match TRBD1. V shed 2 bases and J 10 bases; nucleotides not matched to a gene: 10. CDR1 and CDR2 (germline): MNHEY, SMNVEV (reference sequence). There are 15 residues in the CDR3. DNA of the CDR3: TGTGCCAGCAGTTTAGGTCAGGGGGCTCATCTCCCCCAGCATTTT. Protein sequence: CASSLGQGAHLPQHF.